This TCR beta chain was captured by sequencing in a study of regulatory T cells in long-lasting Graves disease. This clonotype was seen more than once but under ten times. What it binds is not known. Study results and limitations: Under persistent disease, TRBV28, TRBJ1-2 and TRBJ2-5 were used preferentially. Only a small sample size was used, which may have cut accuracy.

Trimming removed 0 bases at V and 0 bases at J, with 4 bases between. Looked up from germline, CDR1 is KGHDR and CDR2 is SFDVKD. This CDR3 contains 15 residues. Time point noted: persistent/refractory GD, antithyroid drugs over 5 years with positive TRAb. From PBMCs, RNA was extracted and then used to make the TCR library. Tubes containing EDTA received around 9.5 milliliters of drawn peripheral blood. Sequencing libraries for TCR beta were prepared with iRepertoire HTBI primers and Arm-PCR of CDR3 regions. A single record per CDR3 protein comes from TCRdb applying MiXCR to the multiplex PCR reads. The data contain about 470,000 distinct CDR3 sequences, less than 25% of them singletons.

The clonotype comes from a female donor with Graves disease. This chain links TRBV24-1 with TRBJ2-2; D gene unclear. Source: peripheral blood mononuclear cells (PBMCs), taken when the disease was refractory, from a patient treated with antithyroid drugs. The CDR3 DNA sequence: TGTGCCACCAGTGATTTGACGGCGAACACCGGGGAGCTGTTTTTT. Translating gives CATSDLTANTGELFF.